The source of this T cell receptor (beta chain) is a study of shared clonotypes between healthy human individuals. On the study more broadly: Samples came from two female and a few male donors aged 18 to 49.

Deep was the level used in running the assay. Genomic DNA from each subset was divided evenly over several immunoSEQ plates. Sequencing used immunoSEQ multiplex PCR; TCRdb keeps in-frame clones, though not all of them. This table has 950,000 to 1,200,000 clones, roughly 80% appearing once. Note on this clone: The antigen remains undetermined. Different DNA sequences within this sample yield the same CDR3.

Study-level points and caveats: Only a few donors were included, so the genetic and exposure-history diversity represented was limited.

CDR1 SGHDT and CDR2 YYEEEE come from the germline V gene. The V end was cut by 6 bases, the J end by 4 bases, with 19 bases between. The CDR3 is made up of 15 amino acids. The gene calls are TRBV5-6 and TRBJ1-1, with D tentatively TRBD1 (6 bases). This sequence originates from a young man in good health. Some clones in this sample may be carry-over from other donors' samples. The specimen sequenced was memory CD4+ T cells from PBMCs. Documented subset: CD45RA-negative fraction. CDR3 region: CASTLAGGLLTEAFF. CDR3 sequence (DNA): TGTGCCAGCACCCTGGCTGGGGGCCTGCTCACTGAAGCTTTCTTT.